The 16 T cell receptor beta chains presented below share a single source sample, sequenced in a study of CD8+ T cells in alopecia areata. The sequencing template was cDNA reverse transcribed from extracted RNA. The data were produced by immunoSEQ multiplex PCR, yet TCRdb's version contains in-frame clones alone and is incomplete. The sample lists 150,000 or so clones; about 61% were seen once. Treatment described: oral pan-JAK inhibitor, 5-10 mg twice daily. The sample consisted of CD4+ T cells sorted from blood, taken at approximately week 56, from a patient treated with tofacitinib. Every receptor here comes from a human donor with alopecia areata.

This chain links TRBV11-2 with TRBJ2-4; 7 positions match TRBD2. The CDR3 spans 16 residues. Germline CDR1 reads SGHAT; CDR2 reads FQNNGV. Unmatched junction bases numbered 6, after V lost 0 bases and J lost 4 bases. In DNA, the CDR3 is TGTGCCAGCAGCTTAGATCTGGCTAGCGGAAAAAACATTCAGTACTTC. Protein: CASSLDLASGKNIQYF. The complete variable domain, with remaining parts taken from reference TRBV11-2 and TRBJ2-4, reads EAGVAQSPRYKIIEKRQSVAFWCNPISGHATLYWYQQILGQGPKLLIQFQNNGVVDDSQLPKDRFSAERLKGVDSTLKIQPAKLEDSAVYLCASSLDLASGKNIQYFGAGTRLSVL.

The chain joins TRBV4-1 to TRBJ1-2; 7 bases fit TRBD1. The CDR3 has 13 amino acids. V was clipped by 1 base and J by 4 bases; unmatched bases: 0. In germline, CDR1 is MGHRA, CDR2 YSYEKL. In nucleotides, the CDR3 is TGCGCCAGCAGCCAAGGGACAGGCTATGGCTACACCTTC. Protein sequence: CASSQGTGYGYTF.

This clone was observed a handful of times. The chain employs TRBV29-1 and TRBJ2-5; the D is unclear. Germline V gene sequence: CDR1 SQVTM, CDR2 ANQGSEA. V lost 4 bases and J 4 bases, leaving 7 bases between the germline ends. The CDR3 consists of 11 residues. The CDR3 region has the DNA TGCAGCGTTGTAACGGGAGAGACCCAGTACTTC. Protein: CSVVTGETQYF.

The rearrangement links TRBV29-1 to TRBJ1-2; a weak D match, TRBD1 (6 bases). Per the germline V gene, CDR1 is SQVTM and CDR2 is ANQGSEA. The CDR3 is 12 residues long. V dropped 5 bases and J dropped 3 bases, with 10 bases sitting between them. CDR3 amino acids: CSVTGRDYGYTF. CDR3 coding DNA: TGCAGCGTTACAGGGAGGGACTATGGCTACACCTTC.

This clone was observed a few times. The gene calls are TRBV18 and TRBJ1-5; D is uncertain. CDR3 size: 16 residues. The germline V gene encodes CDR1 KGHSH and CDR2 LQKENI. V was clipped by 6 bases and J by 2 bases, with 17 bases between them. CDR3 region: CASSPGAEYGNQPQHF. The CDR3, as DNA: TGTGCCAGCTCCCCAGGCGCAGAATACGGCAATCAGCCCCAGCATTTT.

The rearrangement uses TRBV10-3 and TRBJ2-7; tentative D call: TRBD1 (6 bases). CDR3 length: 16 amino acids. Trimming removed 1 base at V and 3 bases at J, with 16 bases between. CDR1 and CDR2 (germline): ENHRY, SYGVKD. CDR3 DNA sequence: TGTGCCATCAGTGAGTACCAGGGGCGATCCAGCTACGAGCAGTACTTC. The encoded protein is CAISEYQGRSSYEQYF.

J is TRBJ2-1 and V is TRBV11-2; D gene unclear. Per the germline V gene, CDR1 is SGHAT and CDR2 is FQNNGV. This CDR3 is built from 13 residues. Trimming left V 0 bases short and J 9 bases short, with 9 bases between. CDR3 amino acids: CASSLDLLGEQFF. The CDR3 nucleotides read TGTGCCAGCAGCTTAGATCTCCTCGGTGAGCAGTTCTTC.

The CDR3 reads CAWITGGNTEAFF. For the CDR3, the DNA is TGTGCCTGGATTACAGGGGGGAACACTGAAGCTTTCTTT. The genes are TRBV30 and TRBJ1-1, with 8 positions matching TRBD1. With 4 bases clipped from V and 1 base from J, the junction kept 2 bases outside the gene matches. The CDR3 extends over 13 amino acids. Germline lookup yields CDR1 GTSNPN and CDR2 SVGIG (reference sequence).

The rearrangement joins TRBV30 to TRBJ1-6; TRBD1 agrees at 7 bases. Per germline, CDR1 GTSNPN and CDR2 SVGIG (reference sequence). The CDR3 runs 15 residues. Trimming at V came to 3 bases and at J to 10 bases, leaving 12 bases not matched to a gene. The CDR3 spells CAWRARQGRYSPLHF. Here the CDR3 DNA reads TGTGCCTGGAGGGCACGACAGGGAAGGTACTCACCCCTCCACTTT.

V and J are TRBV30 and TRBJ1-1, with D possibly TRBD1 on 5 matching bases. Germline V gene lookup returns CDR1 GTSNPN and CDR2 SVGIG (reference sequence). This CDR3 comprises 15 residues. V was clipped by 1 base and J by 0 bases, with 12 bases between them. The CDR3 DNA is TGTGCCTGGAGTGGATTCGGGACCATGAACACTGAAGCTTTCTTT. Protein product: CAWSGFGTMNTEAFF.

This sequence joins TRBV19 and TRBJ2-3; D gene uncertain. Germline V gene sequence: CDR1 LNHDA, CDR2 SQIVND (reference sequence). V lost 7 bases and J 5 bases, leaving 13 bases between the germline ends. The CDR3 is 13 amino acids. The DNA of the CDR3 is TGTGCCAGTAAGTCTCGGGTCCTAGATACGCAGTATTTT. Translation gives CASKSRVLDTQYF.

There are a few counts of this clone. Written as DNA, the CDR3 is TGTGCCAGCAGTGAGGGTGGGGGCAAGTATGGCTACACCTTC. Protein sequence: CASSEGGGKYGYTF. This chain connects TRBV25-1 to TRBJ1-2; tentatively, D is TRBD1 (6 bases). Trimming cost V 3 bases and J 5 bases, with 13 bases left between them. This CDR3 is 14 amino acids long. Per germline, CDR1 MGHDK and CDR2 SYGVNS.

V and J are TRBV7-3 and TRBJ1-2, with 7 nucleotides matching TRBD1. The CDR3 loop spans 14 amino acids. Trimming at V came to 5 bases and at J to 8 bases, leaving 11 bases not matched to a gene. The germline V gene encodes CDR1 SGHTA and CDR2 FQGTGA. CDR3 amino acids: CASSPSPTGVGYTF. CDR3 bases: TGTGCCAGCAGCCCATCGCCCACAGGGGTCGGCTACACCTTC.

This clone has at least ten counts. This chain uses TRBV7-2 with TRBJ1-1; D is unclear. The length of the CDR3 is 13 residues. Germline lookup yields CDR1 SGHTA and CDR2 FQGNSA. V was clipped by 7 bases and J by 5 bases, with 14 bases between them. As DNA, the CDR3 is TGTGCCAGCATCGCTAATCCGAGGACTGAAGCTTTCTTT. Protein sequence: CASIANPRTEAFF.

The V gene is TRBV4-1, the J gene TRBJ2-1; the D gene is possibly TRBD1 (5 bases). The CDR3 runs 14 residues. V was trimmed by 0 bases and J by 15 bases, leaving 18 bases between them. Germline-derived CDR1 and CDR2 are MGHRA and YSYEKL. CDR3 nucleotide sequence: TGCGCCAGCAGCCAAGATAGTCCCAGGGAAGGGCTGTTCTTC. It specifies CASSQDSPREGLFF.

This clone was seen only a few times. The chain combines TRBV29-1 with TRBJ1-2, with D unresolved. The V and J ends lost 4 bases and 8 bases respectively, with 8 bases between them. The CDR3 contains 10 residues. Germline lookup yields CDR1 SQVTM and CDR2 ANQGSEA. This chain's CDR3 is CSVGEGGYTF. DNA of the CDR3: TGCAGCGTTGGGGAAGGAGGCTACACCTTC.